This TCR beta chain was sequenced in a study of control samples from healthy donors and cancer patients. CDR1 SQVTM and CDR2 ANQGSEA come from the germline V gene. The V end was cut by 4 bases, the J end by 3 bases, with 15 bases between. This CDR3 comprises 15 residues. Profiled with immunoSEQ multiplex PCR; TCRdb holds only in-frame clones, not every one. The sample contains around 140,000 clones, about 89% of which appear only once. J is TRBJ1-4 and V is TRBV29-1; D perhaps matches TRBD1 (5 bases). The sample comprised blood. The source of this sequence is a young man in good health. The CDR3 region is CSVGVMGDPNEKLFF. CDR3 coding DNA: TGCAGCGTTGGGGTTATGGGGGATCCTAATGAAAAACTGTTTTTT.